This is a list of T cell receptor beta chains from one sample in a study of monozygotic twins with inflammatory bowel disease. TCRdb processed the 5' RACE reads again and assigns one entry to each CDR3 protein, with no DNA. The specimen's table records around 450,000 distinct CDR3 sequences. The specimen sequenced was blood. Receptors originate from a human donor with ulcerative colitis or Crohn's disease, or a healthy co-twin of an affected twin (not recorded which). Each CDR3 is given with its conserved first and last residue.

j_gene,v_gene,CDR3aa
TRBJ1-6,TRBV5-1,CASSLEGGRGNSPLHF
TRBJ1-6,TRBV6-1,CASTDLDRASNSPLHF
TRBJ1-4,TRBV7-8,CASSSHEKLFF
TRBJ2-5,TRBV3-1,CASSQDETANQETQYF
TRBJ1-3,TRBV29-1,CSVERQAAGNTIYF
TRBJ2-1,TRBV12-3/TRBV12-4,CASSLHPPRQQFF
TRBJ2-7,TRBV10-3,CAIGTTGFSRGYF
TRBJ1-1,TRBV6-5,CASSYSHSTGSRTEAFF
TRBJ2-1,TRBV24-1,CATSDPPLYEQFF
TRBJ2-1,TRBV18,CASSPSGLATRKHEQFF
TRBJ1-6,TRBV28,CASTTLGTGVNSPLHF
TRBJ1-1,TRBV5-1,CASSLLGGSSNTEAFF
TRBJ2-1,TRBV7-9,CASSLSPFSDYNEQFF
TRBJ2-1,TRBV18,CASSPSEGLSQFF
TRBJ1-6,TRBV20-1,CSARQNTSPLHF
TRBJ2-1,TRBV20-1,CSAMLGTGSYNEQFF
TRBJ2-7,TRBV16,CASSPRDRYEQYF
TRBJ2-2,TRBV12-3/TRBV12-4,CASSRVQRIGELFF
TRBJ2-3,TRBV5-4,CASSRTWGAEVDTQYF
TRBJ1-4,TRBV5-1,CASSLVGASGEKLFF
TRBJ2-5,TRBV20-1,CSARDTRKETQYF
TRBJ2-1,TRBV7-7,CASSLFGQNNEQFF
TRBJ2-3,TRBV11-1,CASSPYYLTDTQYF
TRBJ1-5,TRBV29-1,CSVLTDRGRTQHF
TRBJ2-1,TRBV7-6,CASSPYAYNEQFF
TRBJ1-2,TRBV4-1,CASSQDRYHNYGYTF
TRBJ1-3,TRBV6-5,CASSYSNPGTVSNTIYF
TRBJ2-5,TRBV4-2,CASSQELSGGTRRETQYF
TRBJ1-3,TRBV4-1,CASSQGGGPGNTIYF
TRBJ2-1,TRBV4-3,CASSQTRTSGLYNEQFF
TRBJ1-1,TRBV12-3/TRBV12-4,CASGGQGGTEAFF
TRBJ1-1,TRBV2,CASSAMAPWGTEAFF
TRBJ2-3,TRBV18,CASSPPTGDNTDTQYF
TRBJ1-6,TRBV5-1,CASSPDRSGSPLHF
TRBJ2-3,TRBV7-4,CASSPQGGASTDTQYF
TRBJ1-1,TRBV4-1,CASSLAKNTEAFF
TRBJ1-5,TRBV6-5,CASSSATGTGGVHQPQHF
TRBJ1-1,TRBV29-1,CSVEDRGAGGF
TRBJ2-5,TRBV9,CASSVGERGQETQYF
TRBJ2-1,TRBV15,CATSSVEAGGHNEQFF
TRBJ2-1,TRBV2,CASSPSPSGSYNEQFF
TRBJ2-7,TRBV29-1,CSVGQNGEQYF
TRBJ2-7,TRBV27,CASSLGGRGSYEQYF
TRBJ2-7,TRBV7-9,CASSGGQGGHEQYF
TRBJ2-1,TRBV18,CASSPTRAYNEQFF
TRBJ2-7,TRBV29-1,CSTSDRGNYEQYF
TRBJ2-5,TRBV12-3/TRBV12-4,CASSLGQAGGQETQYF
TRBJ1-1,TRBV25-1,CASRGDRGRHTEAFF
TRBJ2-3,TRBV20-1,CSARDLARGTDTQYF
TRBJ2-1,TRBV29-1,CSVEFVYRVSYNEQFF
TRBJ2-5,TRBV6-6,CASSYSSETQYF
TRBJ1-4,TRBV6-1,CASSGLPGQGGEKLFF
TRBJ2-1,TRBV12-3/TRBV12-4,CASRASGGPSNEQFF